This T cell receptor (beta chain) came from a study of blood T cell repertoires in COVID-19. Using immunoSEQ multiplex PCR, the repertoire was profiled, and TCRdb retains in-frame clones only, with some absent. The data hold around 160,000 clones, with 86% observed a single time. Germline-derived CDR1 and CDR2 are SNHLY and FYNNEI. CDR3 length: 14 residues. V dropped 5 bases and J dropped 4; count of bases not matched to a gene: 4. The sample consisted of peripheral blood. The chain links TRBV2 to TRBJ2-2, with 7 nucleotides matching TRBD1. The receptor comes from a man between 18 and 29 years old with acute or convalescent COVID-19. This CDR3 reads CASSRDRSTGELFF. The CDR3, as DNA: TGTGCCAGCAGTCGGGACAGAAGCACCGGGGAGCTGTTTTTT.